This is a list of T cell receptor beta chains from one sample in a study of cytomegalovirus exposure and HLA in healthy donors. The repertoire was sequenced with immunoSEQ multiplex PCR; TCRdb's copy has only in-frame clones and lacks some. The sample has approximately 140,000 clones, less than 85% seen once. The sample comprised PBMCs. The source of these receptors is a man aged 40-49 years in good health and CMV-seropositive. CDR3s include the opening cysteine and the closing phenylalanine or tryptophan. Fields, in order: D gene, V gene, J gene, clone size, CDR3 protein, CDR3 DNA. The D gene is left open where the match is weak. Some rows mark clone size as missing; the rest say once, few, many or name a class of expanded clone.

D gene: .; V gene: TRBV6-5; J gene: TRBJ1-1; clone size: .; CDR3 protein: CASSHGWNTEAFF; CDR3 DNA: TGTGCCAGCAGCCACGGGTGGAACACTGAAGCTTTCTTT
D gene: TRBD2; V gene: TRBV6-4; J gene: TRBJ2-2; clone size: .; CDR3 protein: CASSAIAGGTGELFF; CDR3 DNA: TGTGCCAGCTCTGCAATAGCGGGAGGAACCGGGGAGCTGTTTTTT
D gene: TRBD1; V gene: TRBV7-6; J gene: TRBJ2-2; clone size: .; CDR3 protein: CASSLRQGASNTGELFF; CDR3 DNA: TGTGCCAGCAGCTTACGTCAGGGGGCCTCGAACACCGGGGAGCTGTTTTTT
D gene: TRBD1; V gene: TRBV6-6; J gene: TRBJ1-2; clone size: few; CDR3 protein: CASTKGAAVGLSGYTF; CDR3 DNA: TGTGCCAGCACTAAGGGGGCGGCAGTGGGTCTCTCTGGCTACACCTTC
D gene: TRBD1; V gene: TRBV5-1; J gene: TRBJ1-2; clone size: .; CDR3 protein: CASSPPGTGDFGYTF; CDR3 DNA: TGCGCCAGCAGCCCTCCCGGGACAGGGGATTTTGGCTACACCTTC
D gene: TRBD1; V gene: TRBV18; J gene: TRBJ1-1; clone size: .; CDR3 protein: CASSPGQGVYTEAFF; CDR3 DNA: TGTGCCAGCTCACCGGGGCAGGGGGTATACACTGAAGCTTTCTTT
D gene: TRBD1; V gene: TRBV5-1; J gene: TRBJ2-1; clone size: .; CDR3 protein: CASSLSTGGSYNEQFF; CDR3 DNA: TGCGCCAGCAGCTTGAGCACAGGGGGATCCTACAATGAGCAGTTCTTC
D gene: .; V gene: TRBV18; J gene: TRBJ1-3; clone size: .; CDR3 protein: CASSSTSQGAGNTIYF; CDR3 DNA: TGTGCCAGCTCATCAACAAGCCAGGGCGCTGGAAACACCATATATTTT
D gene: TRBD2; V gene: TRBV6-6; J gene: TRBJ2-1; clone size: .; CDR3 protein: CASSYPSGLANEQFF; CDR3 DNA: TGTGCCAGCAGTTACCCCTCGGGACTAGCGAATGAGCAGTTCTTC
D gene: TRBD2; V gene: TRBV27; J gene: TRBJ2-3; clone size: .; CDR3 protein: CASSRWRASGSADTQYF; CDR3 DNA: TGTGCCAGCAGCCGATGGCGGGCTAGCGGGAGTGCAGATACGCAGTATTTT
D gene: TRBD1; V gene: TRBV4-2; J gene: TRBJ1-4; clone size: .; CDR3 protein: CASSQAGGLNEKLFF; CDR3 DNA: TGTGCCAGCAGCCAAGCAGGGGGCTTGAATGAAAAACTGTTTTTT
D gene: TRBD1; V gene: TRBV5-1; J gene: TRBJ1-2; clone size: .; CDR3 protein: CASSKGTGGAYGYTF; CDR3 DNA: TGCGCCAGCAGCAAAGGGACAGGGGGCGCCTATGGCTACACCTTC
D gene: .; V gene: TRBV5-8; J gene: TRBJ1-5; clone size: .; CDR3 protein: CASSSSGSSGSNQPQHF; CDR3 DNA: TGTGCCAGCAGCTCCTCGGGGTCTTCAGGTAGCAATCAGCCCCAGCATTTT
D gene: .; V gene: TRBV7-9; J gene: TRBJ1-1; clone size: .; CDR3 protein: CASSLAPSEGREAFF; CDR3 DNA: TGTGCCAGCAGCTTAGCCCCCTCGGAGGGCAGGGAAGCTTTCTTT
D gene: .; V gene: TRBV19; J gene: TRBJ1-1; clone size: once; CDR3 protein: CASSIDLAGKSEAFF; CDR3 DNA: TGTGCCAGTAGTATAGATCTCGCAGGGAAATCCGAAGCTTTCTTT
D gene: .; V gene: TRBV15; J gene: TRBJ1-1; clone size: .; CDR3 protein: CATSREVRSNTEAFF; CDR3 DNA: TGTGCCACCAGCAGAGAAGTCAGGTCGAACACTGAAGCTTTCTTT
D gene: TRBD2; V gene: TRBV27; J gene: TRBJ2-3; clone size: .; CDR3 protein: CASSLALAGVDTQYF; CDR3 DNA: TGTGCCAGCAGTTTAGCACTAGCGGGAGTGGATACGCAGTATTTT
D gene: TRBD1; V gene: TRBV5-5; J gene: TRBJ1-1; clone size: .; CDR3 protein: CASSTGTEAEAFF; CDR3 DNA: TGTGCCAGCAGCACCGGGACAGAGGCCGAAGCTTTCTTT
D gene: .; V gene: TRBV15; J gene: TRBJ2-3; clone size: .; CDR3 protein: CATSRASTDTQYF; CDR3 DNA: TGTGCCACCAGCAGGGCTAGCACAGATACGCAGTATTTT
D gene: .; V gene: TRBV28; J gene: TRBJ1-5; clone size: .; CDR3 protein: CASSLSGNSNQPQHF; CDR3 DNA: TGTGCCAGCAGTTTGTCGGGTAATAGCAATCAGCCCCAGCATTTT
D gene: .; V gene: TRBV5-4; J gene: TRBJ2-7; clone size: .; CDR3 protein: CASSHDRSTYEQYF; CDR3 DNA: TGTGCCAGCAGTCATGACAGGTCTACCTACGAGCAGTACTTC
D gene: TRBD2; V gene: TRBV6-1; J gene: TRBJ2-3; clone size: .; CDR3 protein: CASRTSGAPTNTQYF; CDR3 DNA: TGTGCCAGTCGGACTAGCGGGGCACCCACGAATACGCAGTATTTT
D gene: TRBD1; V gene: TRBV6-5; J gene: TRBJ2-1; clone size: .; CDR3 protein: CASRGTGGMNEQFF; CDR3 DNA: TGTGCCAGCAGGGGGACAGGGGGCATGAATGAGCAGTTCTTC
D gene: .; V gene: TRBV6-5; J gene: TRBJ2-4; clone size: .; CDR3 protein: CASSYSRTKNIQYF; CDR3 DNA: TGTGCCAGCAGTTACTCTAGAACCAAAAACATTCAGTACTTC
D gene: .; V gene: TRBV28; J gene: TRBJ1-2; clone size: .; CDR3 protein: CASTHRSPSGGYTF; CDR3 DNA: TGTGCCAGCACCCATCGGTCTCCCTCGGGGGGCTACACCTTC
D gene: .; V gene: TRBV5-4; J gene: TRBJ2-2; clone size: few; CDR3 protein: CASSLAFVGGPKAGELFF; CDR3 DNA: TGTGCCAGCAGCTTGGCCTTCGTGGGAGGTCCCAAGGCGGGGGAGCTGTTTTTT
D gene: TRBD1; V gene: TRBV5-1; J gene: TRBJ1-2; clone size: .; CDR3 protein: CASSSRDRGVYGYTF; CDR3 DNA: TGCGCCAGCAGCAGTAGGGACAGGGGGGTCTATGGCTACACCTTC
D gene: TRBD1; V gene: TRBV19; J gene: TRBJ1-5; clone size: .; CDR3 protein: CAVGTGVQPQHF; CDR3 DNA: TGTGCTGTAGGGACAGGGGTACAGCCCCAGCATTTT
D gene: TRBD2; V gene: TRBV4-3; J gene: TRBJ2-7; clone size: .; CDR3 protein: CASSQDGPGGAFYEQYF; CDR3 DNA: TGCGCCAGCAGCCAAGACGGGCCGGGGGGGGCCTTCTACGAGCAGTACTTC
D gene: .; V gene: TRBV7-9; J gene: TRBJ2-1; clone size: .; CDR3 protein: CASSFIDEQFF; CDR3 DNA: TGTGCCAGCAGCTTTATAGATGAGCAGTTCTTC
D gene: TRBD2; V gene: TRBV2; J gene: TRBJ2-3; clone size: .; CDR3 protein: CASSEDSAGGFADTQYF; CDR3 DNA: TGTGCCAGCAGTGAAGACTCAGCGGGGGGTTTCGCAGATACGCAGTATTTT
D gene: .; V gene: TRBV6-5; J gene: TRBJ2-7; clone size: .; CDR3 protein: CASSYRGGYEQYF; CDR3 DNA: TGTGCCAGCAGTTACAGGGGGGGGTACGAGCAGTACTTC
D gene: .; V gene: TRBV6-5; J gene: TRBJ2-7; clone size: .; CDR3 protein: CASSYSGGRASEQYF; CDR3 DNA: TGTGCCAGCAGTTACTCAGGGGGTAGGGCCTCAGAGCAGTACTTC
D gene: TRBD2; V gene: TRBV5-1; J gene: TRBJ2-2; clone size: .; CDR3 protein: CASSGLAGGGGELFF; CDR3 DNA: TGCGCCAGCAGCGGACTAGCGGGAGGTGGAGGGGAGCTGTTTTTT
D gene: TRBD1; V gene: TRBV4-2; J gene: TRBJ2-7; clone size: .; CDR3 protein: CASSPPGQGTGEQYF; CDR3 DNA: TGTGCCAGCAGCCCTCCCGGACAGGGAACGGGTGAGCAGTACTTC
D gene: .; V gene: TRBV29-1; J gene: TRBJ1-3; clone size: .; CDR3 protein: CAAGKSGNTIYF; CDR3 DNA: TGCGCCGCGGGGAAATCTGGAAACACCATATATTTT
D gene: TRBD1; V gene: TRBV6-5; J gene: TRBJ1-4; clone size: .; CDR3 protein: CATRPDRATNEKLFF; CDR3 DNA: TGTGCCACCCGGCCGGACAGGGCAACTAATGAAAAACTGTTTTTT
D gene: .; V gene: TRBV5-1; J gene: TRBJ2-2; clone size: .; CDR3 protein: CASSLVPNTGELFF; CDR3 DNA: TGCGCCAGCAGCTTGGTTCCAAACACCGGGGAGCTGTTTTTT
D gene: .; V gene: TRBV6-6; J gene: TRBJ1-5; clone size: .; CDR3 protein: CASSTYSNQPQHF; CDR3 DNA: TGTGCCAGCAGTACTTATAGCAATCAGCCCCAGCATTTT
D gene: TRBD2; V gene: TRBV7-9; J gene: TRBJ2-1; clone size: .; CDR3 protein: CASSLGPLATDNEQFF; CDR3 DNA: TGTGCCAGCAGCTTAGGTCCACTAGCGACTGACAATGAGCAGTTCTTC
D gene: TRBD1; V gene: TRBV10-1; J gene: TRBJ1-3; clone size: .; CDR3 protein: CAMLLTGLPSGTGNTIYF; CDR3 DNA: TGCGCCATGCTTTTGACAGGGTTGCCATCGGGGACTGGAAACACCATATATTTT
D gene: .; V gene: TRBV5-6; J gene: TRBJ2-1; clone size: few; CDR3 protein: CASSLIQGGLDEQFF; CDR3 DNA: TGTGCCAGCAGCTTGATCCAGGGGGGTTTGGATGAGCAGTTCTTC
D gene: TRBD1; V gene: TRBV7-2; J gene: TRBJ2-6; clone size: .; CDR3 protein: CASSSRGQGPGANVLTF; CDR3 DNA: TGTGCCAGCAGCTCGAGGGGACAGGGACCTGGGGCCAACGTCCTGACTTTC
D gene: .; V gene: TRBV7-2; J gene: TRBJ2-3; clone size: .; CDR3 protein: CASSFRGTVSTDTQYF; CDR3 DNA: TGTGCCAGCAGCTTTCGGGGGACTGTTAGCACAGATACGCAGTATTTT
D gene: .; V gene: TRBV4-1; J gene: TRBJ2-7; clone size: once; CDR3 protein: CASSHNFPALIEQYF; CDR3 DNA: TGCGCCAGCAGCCATAACTTCCCTGCCCTAATCGAGCAGTACTTC
D gene: .; V gene: TRBV5-1; J gene: TRBJ2-1; clone size: few; CDR3 protein: CASSLAPGAYNEQFF; CDR3 DNA: TGCGCCAGCAGCTTGGCCCCCGGGGCCTACAATGAGCAGTTCTTC
D gene: .; V gene: TRBV7-9; J gene: TRBJ1-1; clone size: .; CDR3 protein: CASSPPGGQGTEAFF; CDR3 DNA: TGTGCCAGCAGCCCCCCGGGGGGGCAGGGGACTGAAGCTTTCTTT
D gene: TRBD1; V gene: TRBV7-9; J gene: TRBJ1-6; clone size: .; CDR3 protein: CASSIQGGFGNSPLHF; CDR3 DNA: TGTGCCAGCAGCATACAGGGGGGGTTCGGAAATTCACCCCTCCACTTT
D gene: TRBD1; V gene: TRBV7-2; J gene: TRBJ1-1; clone size: once; CDR3 protein: CASSLAGGQGAQAFF; CDR3 DNA: TGTGCCAGCAGCTTAGCCGGGGGACAGGGGGCGCAAGCTTTCTTT
D gene: .; V gene: TRBV18; J gene: TRBJ1-6; clone size: .; CDR3 protein: CASSHSSYNSPLHF; CDR3 DNA: TGTGCCAGCTCCCACAGCTCCTATAATTCCCCCCTCCACTTT
D gene: TRBD1; V gene: TRBV18; J gene: TRBJ2-5; clone size: .; CDR3 protein: CASSPGLDRETQYF; CDR3 DNA: TGTGCCAGCTCACCAGGCTTGGACAGGGAGACCCAGTACTTC
D gene: .; V gene: TRBV6-4; J gene: TRBJ1-1; clone size: .; CDR3 protein: CASSRGGEGTEAFF; CDR3 DNA: TGTGCCAGCAGTCGGGGGGGCGAAGGAACTGAAGCTTTCTTT
D gene: .; V gene: TRBV6-5; J gene: TRBJ1-6; clone size: once; CDR3 protein: CASSTRRALDSPLHF; CDR3 DNA: TGTGCCAGCAGTACTAGGAGGGCCTTGGATTCACCCCTCCACTTT
D gene: .; V gene: TRBV5-1; J gene: TRBJ2-7; clone size: .; CDR3 protein: CASSLETGYEQYF; CDR3 DNA: TGCGCCAGCAGCTTGGAGACAGGCTACGAGCAGTACTTC
D gene: .; V gene: TRBV10-3; J gene: TRBJ1-2; clone size: .; CDR3 protein: CATGGVGNYGYTF; CDR3 DNA: TGTGCCACTGGGGGGGTCGGGAACTATGGCTACACCTTC